This T cell receptor (beta chain) originates from a study of blood T cells in healthy people across ages. A second PCR, run for 7 to 11 cycles, used a sample-barcoded 5' primer plus a J-beta primer mix. TCRdb independently ran MiXCR on the 5' RACE reads; one entry per CDR3 protein. The table records some 1.5 million distinct CDR3 sequences, over 25% of them present only once. V shed 0 bases and J 5 bases; nucleotides not matched to a gene: 7. The germline V gene encodes CDR1 MGHDK and CDR2 SYGVNS. This CDR3 spans 17 amino acids. V is TRBV25-1 and J is TRBJ1-1; TRBD1 agrees at 12 bases. The sequencing input was blood. The receptor's source is a woman in her twenties or thirties in good health. The chain's CDR3 is CASSEYGTGGTATEAFF. DNA for the CDR3: TGTGCCAGCAGTGAATATGGGACAGGGGGCACGGCGACTGAAGCTTTCTTT.